This TCR beta chain was recovered during a study of beta chain features in type 1 diabetes. Study-level information: Under 140,000,000 sorted cells were examined across all samples. Findings of the study overall: Shortening that was moderate but significant affected the TCRB CDR3s of Type 1 diabetes patients in all four CD4+ subsets.

This clone was observed a few times. Its cognate antigen is unknown. Sequencing targeted expressed TCRB transcripts, as all isolated RNA had been reverse transcribed. The assay was immunoSEQ multiplex PCR, and TCRdb's table has in-frame clones only and misses some. The sample holds 100,000 to 150,000 clones, over 15% seen once. Every participating donor gave one draw, a heparinised blood sample averaging roughly 0.12 L. Via CD45RO/CCR7/CD25/CD127/CD95/CD27, cells of the CD4+ naive, central memory, regulatory and stem cell-like memory subsets were sorted. Post-sort purity exceeded 95% for all sorted populations. The CDR3 has 14 residues. Looked up from germline, CDR1 is SGHTA and CDR2 is FQGNSA. V dropped 6 bases and J dropped 5 bases, with 15 bases sitting between them.

The V and J genes are TRBV7-2 and TRBJ2-3; D call uncertain. The sequencing sample was made of central memory CD4+ T cells from blood. This clonotype was obtained from a man younger than 45 with type 1 diabetes. The chain's CDR3 is CASSSSSDVDTQYF. The DNA of the CDR3 is TGTGCCAGCAGTTCCTCCAGCGATGTAGATACGCAGTATTTT.